This T cell receptor (beta chain) was recorded in a study of blood T cell repertoires in COVID-19. Assay used: immunoSEQ multiplex PCR; TCRdb lists only in-frame clones, some missing. The sample lists under 200,000 clones; 75% to 85% were seen once. CDR1 is KGHSH and CDR2 is LQKENI in the germline V gene. The CDR3 sequence is 19 residues long. V was clipped by 1 base and J by 0 bases; unmatched bases: 12. Sequenced sample: peripheral blood. The rearrangement joins TRBV18 to TRBJ1-2, with 9 bases aligning to TRBD1. This TCR came from a man in his 60s with acute or convalescent COVID-19. Here the CDR3 reads CASSPLGNRGRGANYGYTF. CDR3 nucleotides: TGTGCCAGCTCACCACTTGGAAACAGGGGGCGCGGGGCTAACTATGGCTACACCTTC.